This T cell receptor beta chain came from a study of T-cell memory formation after mild COVID-19. Whole-study context: The study found TCR clusters largely donor specific. Findings of the study overall: CM and EM subsets held most contracting CD4+ clones; EMRA held CD8+ ones.

V gave up 3 bases and J gave up 6 bases; unmatched junction bases: 16. Germline V gene lookup returns CDR1 MNHEY and CDR2 SVGAGI. There are 17 residues in the CDR3. This clonotype came up a few times. The antigen remains undetermined. Sample barcodes and UMIs were carried by the TCR alpha and TCR beta cDNA libraries that 5'RACE generated with constant-segment primers. TCRdb passed the 5' RACE reads through MiXCR, listing each CDR3 protein once. Of about 430,000 distinct CDR3 sequences in the sample, roughly 18% were seen once. Sequencing was performed on PBMCs or a T cell subset sorted from them (not recorded which). V gene TRBV6-5 combines with J gene TRBJ1-2; the match to TRBD1 covers 7 bases. The sequence derives from a young man who had mild COVID-19 (a few samples of this study predate the infection). Cell type and time point are not known. CDR3 protein: CASSYSTLTGREDGYTF. The CDR3 nucleotides are TGTGCCAGCAGTTATTCCACTCTGACAGGGAGAGAGGATGGCTACACCTTC.